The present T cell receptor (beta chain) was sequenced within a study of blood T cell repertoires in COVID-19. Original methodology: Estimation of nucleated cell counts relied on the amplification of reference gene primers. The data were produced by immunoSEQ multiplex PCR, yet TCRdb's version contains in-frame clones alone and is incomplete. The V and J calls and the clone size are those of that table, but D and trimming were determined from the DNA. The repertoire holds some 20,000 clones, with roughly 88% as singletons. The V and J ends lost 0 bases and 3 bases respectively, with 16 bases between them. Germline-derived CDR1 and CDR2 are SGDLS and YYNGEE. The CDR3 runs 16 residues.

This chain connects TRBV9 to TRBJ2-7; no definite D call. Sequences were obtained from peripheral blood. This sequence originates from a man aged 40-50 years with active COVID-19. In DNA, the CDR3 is TGTGCCAGCAGCGTAGAAAGCCGAAAGCCTCACTACGAGCAGTACTTC. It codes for CASSVESRKPHYEQYF.